The subject of this entry is one TCR beta chain. Its target is unknown. Assay used: immunoSEQ multiplex PCR; TCRdb lists only in-frame clones, some missing. This sample yields approximately 300,000 clones, of which 75% to 90% are seen a single time; over 0.8% belongs to the top ten. The data were obtained in a study of cytomegalovirus exposure and HLA in healthy donors. The wider study: The same platform was used for the 130 or so validation repertoires as for the approximately 730 first-cohort repertoires, as reported in a later analysis. The study's findings and limits: Rare sequences made up most TCRs, while some public TCRs were found in many donors.

Looked up from germline, CDR1 is SQVTM and CDR2 is ANQGSEA. The CDR3 is 14 amino acids. The J segment lost 1 base and the V segment lost 3 bases, leaving 2 bases of the junction unmatched. Sequenced input: PBMCs. This sequence was found in a woman aged 18-30 years in good health and CMV-seronegative. The chain combines TRBV29-1 with TRBJ2-3; 9 nucleotides match TRBD1. CDR3 nucleotide sequence: TGCAGCGTTGAGTGGGACAGGGGCACAGATACGCAGTATTTT. This encodes CSVEWDRGTDTQYF.